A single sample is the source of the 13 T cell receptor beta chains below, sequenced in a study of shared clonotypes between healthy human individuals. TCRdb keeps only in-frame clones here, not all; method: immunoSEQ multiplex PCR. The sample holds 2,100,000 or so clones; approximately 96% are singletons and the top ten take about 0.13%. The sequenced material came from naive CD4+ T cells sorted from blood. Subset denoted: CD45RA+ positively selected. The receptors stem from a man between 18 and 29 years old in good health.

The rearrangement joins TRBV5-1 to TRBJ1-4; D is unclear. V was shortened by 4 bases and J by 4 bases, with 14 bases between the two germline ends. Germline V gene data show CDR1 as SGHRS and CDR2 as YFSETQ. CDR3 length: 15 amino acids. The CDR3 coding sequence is TGCGCCAGCAGCGCAACAGCCGGATATAATGAAAAACTGTTTTTT. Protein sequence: CASSATAGYNEKLFF.

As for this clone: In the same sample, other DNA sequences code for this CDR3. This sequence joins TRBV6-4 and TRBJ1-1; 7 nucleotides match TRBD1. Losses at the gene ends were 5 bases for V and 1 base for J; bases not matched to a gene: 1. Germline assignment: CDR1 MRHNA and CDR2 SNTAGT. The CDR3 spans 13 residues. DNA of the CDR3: TGTGCCAGCAGTCGGACAGGGAACACTGAAGCTTTCTTT. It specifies CASSRTGNTEAFF.

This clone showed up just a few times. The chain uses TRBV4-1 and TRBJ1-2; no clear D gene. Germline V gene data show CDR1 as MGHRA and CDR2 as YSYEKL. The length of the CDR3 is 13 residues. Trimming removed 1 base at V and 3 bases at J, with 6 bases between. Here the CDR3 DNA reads TGCGCCAGCAGCCAAGTCAGCTACTATGGCTACACCTTC. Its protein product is CASSQVSYYGYTF.

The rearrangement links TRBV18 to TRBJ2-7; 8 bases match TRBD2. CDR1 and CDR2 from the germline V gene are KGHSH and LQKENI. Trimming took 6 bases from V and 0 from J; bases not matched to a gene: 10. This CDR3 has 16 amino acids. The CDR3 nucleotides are TGTGCCAGCTCCGTTTCTTTAGCGGGAAACTCCTACGAGCAGTACTTC. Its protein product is CASSVSLAGNSYEQYF.

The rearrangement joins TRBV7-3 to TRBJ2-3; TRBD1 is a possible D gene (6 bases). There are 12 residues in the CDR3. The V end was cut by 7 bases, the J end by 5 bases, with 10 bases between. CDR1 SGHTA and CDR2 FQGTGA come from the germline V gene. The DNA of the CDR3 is TGTGCCAGCAAGGGGGTAGAAGATACGCAGTATTTT. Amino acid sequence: CASKGVEDTQYF. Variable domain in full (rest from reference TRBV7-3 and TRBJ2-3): GAGVSQTPSNKVTEKGKYVELRCDPISGHTALYWYRQSLGQGPEFLIYFQGTGAADDSGLPNDRFFAVRPEGSVSTLKIQRTERGDSAVYLCASKGVEDTQYFGPGTRLTVL.

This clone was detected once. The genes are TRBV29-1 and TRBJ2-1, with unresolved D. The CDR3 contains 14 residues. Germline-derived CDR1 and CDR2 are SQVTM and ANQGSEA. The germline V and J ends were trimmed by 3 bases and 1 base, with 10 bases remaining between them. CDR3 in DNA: TGCAGCGTTGAGTCGAGGTTATCCTACAATGAGCAGTTCTTC. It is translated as CSVESRLSYNEQFF.

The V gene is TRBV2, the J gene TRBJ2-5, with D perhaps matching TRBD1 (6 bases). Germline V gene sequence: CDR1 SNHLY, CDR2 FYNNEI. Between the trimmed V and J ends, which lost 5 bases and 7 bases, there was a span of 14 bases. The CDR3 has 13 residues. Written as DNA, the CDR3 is TGTGCCAGCAGTCAACAGGGTGTCGCGACCCAGTACTTC. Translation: CASSQQGVATQYF.

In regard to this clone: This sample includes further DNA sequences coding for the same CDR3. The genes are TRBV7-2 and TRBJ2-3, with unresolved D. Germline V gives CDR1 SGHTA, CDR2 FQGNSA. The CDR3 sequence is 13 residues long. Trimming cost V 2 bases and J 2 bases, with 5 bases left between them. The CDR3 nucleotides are TGTGCCAGCAGCTTAAGCTTCACAGATACGCAGTATTTT. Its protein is CASSLSFTDTQYF.

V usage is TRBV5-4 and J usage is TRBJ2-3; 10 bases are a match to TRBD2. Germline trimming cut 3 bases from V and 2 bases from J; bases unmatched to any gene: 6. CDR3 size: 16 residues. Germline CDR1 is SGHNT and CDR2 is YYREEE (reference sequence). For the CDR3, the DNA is TGTGCCAGCAGCTCCGGACTAGCGGAGCTCACAGATACGCAGTATTTT. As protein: CASSSGLAELTDTQYF.

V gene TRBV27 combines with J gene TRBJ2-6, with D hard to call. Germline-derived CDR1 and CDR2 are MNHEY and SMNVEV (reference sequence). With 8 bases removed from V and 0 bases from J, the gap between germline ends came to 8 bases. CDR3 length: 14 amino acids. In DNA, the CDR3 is TGTGCCAGCGCAGAGTTCTCTGGGGCCAACGTCCTGACTTTC. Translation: CASAEFSGANVLTF.

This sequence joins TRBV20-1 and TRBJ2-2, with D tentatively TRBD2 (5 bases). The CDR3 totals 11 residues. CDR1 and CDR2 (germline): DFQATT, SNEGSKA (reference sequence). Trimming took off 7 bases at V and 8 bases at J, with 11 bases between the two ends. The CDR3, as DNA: TGCAGTGGGTCCCGGGGAGGGGAGCTGTTTTTT. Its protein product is CSGSRGGELFF.

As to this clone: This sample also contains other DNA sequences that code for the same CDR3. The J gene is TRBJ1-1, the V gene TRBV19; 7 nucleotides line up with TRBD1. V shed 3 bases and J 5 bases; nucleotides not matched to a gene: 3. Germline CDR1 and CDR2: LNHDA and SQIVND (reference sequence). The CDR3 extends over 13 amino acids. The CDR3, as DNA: TGTGCCAGTAGTATTAACAGGGGTACTGAAGCTTTCTTT. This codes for CASSINRGTEAFF. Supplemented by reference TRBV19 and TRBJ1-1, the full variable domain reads DGGITQSPKYLFRKEGQNVTLSCEQNLNHDAMYWYRQDPGQGLRLIYYSQIVNDFQKGDIAEGYSVSREKKESFPLTVTSAQKNPTAFYLCASSINRGTEAFFGQGTRLTVV.

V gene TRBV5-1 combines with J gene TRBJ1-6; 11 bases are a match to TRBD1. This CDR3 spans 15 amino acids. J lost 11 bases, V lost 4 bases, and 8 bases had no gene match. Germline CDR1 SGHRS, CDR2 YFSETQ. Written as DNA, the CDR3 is TGCGCCAGCAGCGTGGCCGGGACAGGGGGGACACCCCTCCACTTT. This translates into CASSVAGTGGTPLHF.